This passage covers 5 T cell receptor beta chains from one sample sequenced in a study of T cell responses to AZD1222 COVID-19 vaccine. Only in-frame clones appear in the TCRdb table, and some are missing; sequencing was by immunoSEQ multiplex PCR. Here the sample spans some 49,000 clones, 65% to 80% being singletons. Specimen: peripheral blood, collected on day 0 of AZD1222 vaccination. These receptors were collected from an adult in good health.

The chain is built from TRBV5-5 and TRBJ2-3; D unresolved. CDR1 is SGHKS, CDR2 YYEKEE, per germline (reference sequence). The V end was cut by 1 base, the J end by 1 base, with 19 bases between. This CDR3 comprises 18 residues. CDR3 in DNA: TGTGCCAGCAGCTTGTTGGTCGGTTTGGGGTATGGCACAGATACGCAGTATTTT. It codes for CASSLLVGLGYGTDTQYF.

V and J are TRBV28 and TRBJ2-5; D may match TRBD1 or TRBD2 (5 bases each). Trimming removed 7 bases at V and 5 bases at J, with 20 bases between. The CDR3 totals 15 residues. From germline, CDR1 is MDHEN and CDR2 SYDVKM. In DNA, the CDR3 is TGTGCCAGCACTCCACACGGCGGTTGGGGGGAGACCCAGTACTTC. Protein product: CASTPHGGWGETQYF. The complete variable domain, with remaining parts taken from reference TRBV28 and TRBJ2-5, reads DVKVTQSSRYLVKRTGEKVFLECVQDMDHENMFWYRQDPGLGLRLIYFSYDVKMKEKGDIPEGYSVSREKKERFSLILESASTNQTSMYLCASTPHGGWGETQYFGPGTRLLVL.

V is TRBV11-2 and J is TRBJ1-4; D may be TRBD1 (5 bases). From germline, CDR1 is SGHAT and CDR2 FQNNGV. The CDR3 contains 13 residues. V lost 4 bases and J 12 bases, leaving 15 bases between the germline ends. CDR3 DNA sequence: TGTGCCAGCAGCTCCCCCCAGGGAATAGAACTGTTTTTT. Its translation: CASSSPQGIELFF.

A single count supports this clone. The chain has TRBV5-5 and TRBJ2-5, with D tentatively TRBD2 (6 bases). CDR1 SGHKS and CDR2 YYEKEE come from the germline V gene (reference sequence). The CDR3 covers 13 residues. V was pared by 6 bases and J by 2 bases, with 11 bases between. CDR3 amino acids: CASTLGGQETQYF. In DNA, the CDR3 is TGTGCCAGCACCCTCGGAGGGCAAGAGACCCAGTACTTC.

In this sample, this clone turned up a few times. The chain combines TRBV3-1 (or the pseudogene TRBV3-2) with TRBJ2-7; D is undetermined. The V end lost 8 bases, the J end lost 2 bases, and 4 bases lay between the germline ends. The germline gives CDR1 LGHDT, CDR2 YNNKEL (reference sequence). CDR3 length: 10 amino acids. The CDR3 spells CASAAYEQYF. As DNA, the CDR3 is TGTGCCAGCGCCGCCTACGAGCAGTACTTC.